Here is one TCR beta chain with its context. A clone one base away is much larger, so this may be a read error. The sample comes from a study of T-cell reconstitution after alpha-beta-depleted transplantation in children. CDR1 ENHRY and CDR2 SYGVKD come from the germline V gene. This CDR3 region has 13 residues. Using unique molecular identifiers, the investigators prepared the TCRbeta library. A single record per CDR3 protein comes from TCRdb applying MiXCR to the PCR reads. The sample records about 160,000 distinct CDR3 sequences, 11% being singletons. This material consisted of PBMCs, taken before TCRalphabeta/CD19-depleted stem cell transplant. The chain recombines TRBV10-3 with TRBJ1-4; D remains ambiguous. This sequence was found in a boy younger than 10 with acute myeloid leukemia, due to receive a stem cell transplant. The CDR3 loop is CVISESNQEKLFF. In DNA form, the CDR3 reads TGTGTCATCAGTGAGTCGAACCAGGAAAAACTGTTTTTT.